These 27 T cell receptor beta chains were all obtained from the same sample, sequenced in a study of CD8+CD57+ T cells in acquired aplastic anemia. Whoever was chosen for sequencing had shown CD8+CD57+ cell expansion by flow cytometry. The template for TCR beta VDJ and CDR3 sequence profiling was genomic DNA. TCRdb passed the reads through MiXCR, listing each CDR3 protein once. The table includes approximately 220,000 distinct CDR3 sequences, around 45% detected once. Source material: sorted CD4+, CD8+, or CD8+CD57+ T cells (not recorded which) from PBMCs. Receptors were obtained from a human donor with aplastic anemia.

The chain links TRBV19 to TRBJ2-5; 9 bases line up with TRBD1. The CDR3 is made up of 13 amino acids. Losses at the gene ends were 4 bases for V and 4 bases for J; bases not matched to a gene: 1. Per the germline V gene, CDR1 is LNHDA and CDR2 is SQIVND (reference sequence). The CDR3 region is CASSKDRGETQYF. The CDR3 DNA reads TGTGCCAGTAGTAAGGACAGGGGAGAGACCCAGTACTTC.

This clonotype was seen ten or more times. The chain employs TRBV7-6 and TRBJ1-6; 8 nucleotides align to TRBD1. CDR3 size: 14 residues. Germline CDR1 reads SGHVS; CDR2 reads FNYEAQ. V lost 6 bases, J lost 8 bases, and 6 bases stayed unmatched. The CDR3 sequence: CASSLQGAYSPLHF. The CDR3 bases are TGTGCCAGCAGTCTTCAGGGGGCTTATTCACCCCTCCACTTT.

This clonotype was observed at least ten times. V gene TRBV7-8 combines with J gene TRBJ2-2, with 8 bases identical to TRBD2. CDR1 is SGHVS, CDR2 FQNEAQ, per germline. This CDR3 is 16 amino acids long. Germline trimming cut 1 base from V and 6 bases from J; bases unmatched to any gene: 7. The CDR3 sequence: CASSLVQRESPGELFF. CDR3 DNA sequence: TGTGCCAGCAGCTTAGTTCAGCGGGAGTCGCCCGGGGAGCTGTTTTTT.

The chain combines TRBV28 with TRBJ2-7; D perhaps matches TRBD2 (7 bases). V lost 4 bases to trimming and J lost 3 bases, with 19 bases between them. The CDR3 totals 16 residues. Germline loops: CDR1 MDHEN, CDR2 SYDVKM. The CDR3 region has the DNA TGTGCCAGCAGTTCAAGGGGGGGAGCTCTCAACTACGAGCAGTACTTC. As protein: CASSSRGGALNYEQYF.

In its sample, this clonotype was seen many times. The rearrangement uses TRBV5-6 and TRBJ2-1; 7 nucleotides agree with TRBD1. The V gene's germline CDR1 is SGHDT and CDR2 YYEEEE. Trimming at V came to 4 bases and at J to 10 bases, leaving 17 bases not matched to a gene. This CDR3 is built from 16 residues. CDR3 in DNA: TGTGCCAGCAGCCCGGAGGAGACAGGGCTGAGGAACGAGCAGTTCTTC. Protein sequence: CASSPEETGLRNEQFF.

The chain recombines TRBV7-2 with TRBJ1-3; tentatively, D is TRBD1 (5 bases). Trimming removed 3 bases from V and 0 bases from J, with 12 bases in between. This CDR3 comprises 16 residues. Germline CDR1 and CDR2: SGHTA and FQGNSA. CDR3 coding DNA: TGTGCCAGCAGCTTCGGGGGGGTCGTCTCTGGAAACACCATATATTTT. This encodes CASSFGGVVSGNTIYF.

This clonotype was detected a few times. The genes are TRBV4-2 and TRBJ1-3; possible D gene TRBD1, 6 bases. This CDR3 contains 16 residues. V gave up 1 base and J gave up 0 bases, with 10 bases separating them. Germline V gives CDR1 LGHNA, CDR2 YNFKEQ. The CDR3 region has the DNA TGTGCCAGCAGCCAAGGGTCGGGGGCCTCTGGAAACACCATATATTTT. It encodes CASSQGSGASGNTIYF.

There are a few counts of this clonotype. The chain employs TRBV4-3 and TRBJ2-3; D not resolved. This CDR3 region has 16 residues. The germline V gene has CDR1 LGHNA and CDR2 YSLEER. Deletions cut 0 bases from V and 2 bases from J, with 12 bases between. CDR3 residues: CASSQESDGHTDTQYF. CDR3 in DNA: TGCGCCAGCAGCCAAGAAAGCGACGGTCACACAGATACGCAGTATTTT.

The J gene is TRBJ2-2, the V gene TRBV10-3, with a weak D call TRBD1 (6 bases). The CDR3 extends over 11 amino acids. Germline CDR1 ENHRY, CDR2 SYGVKD. For the CDR3, the DNA is TGTCCCCCAGGGGTTCCCCTTGAGCTGTTTTTT. Its protein is CPPGVPLELFF.

As for this clonotype: A read error may be the cause here, since a much bigger clone is one base away. This chain uses TRBV28 with TRBJ1-6; no clear D. The CDR3 length is 13 residues. Germline V gene data show CDR1 as MDHEN and CDR2 as SYDVKM. This CDR3 reads CASSLARASPPHF. The CDR3 DNA is TGTGCCAGCAGTTTGGCTAGGGCCTCACCCCCCCACTTT.

This clonotype appeared many times. The J gene is TRBJ2-3, the V gene TRBV19, with 7 bases fitting TRBD1. The CDR3 covers 18 residues. V was pared by 5 bases and J by 0 bases, with 14 bases of the junction left unmatched. The germline V gene has CDR1 LNHDA and CDR2 SQIVND (reference sequence). The CDR3 loop reads CASSPRGTLFDSTDTQYF. Here the CDR3 DNA reads TGTGCCAGTAGTCCCAGGGGGACATTATTCGATAGCACAGATACGCAGTATTTT.

This clonotype was seen at least ten times. This chain joins TRBV19 and TRBJ1-2; 9 bases match TRBD1. Trimming at V came to 3 bases and at J to 1 base, leaving 6 bases not matched to a gene. This CDR3 comprises 16 residues. The germline CDR1 and CDR2 sequences are LNHDA and SQIVND (reference sequence). This chain's CDR3 is CASSIGTGRFNYGYTF. The CDR3, as DNA: TGTGCCAGTAGTATCGGGACAGGGCGTTTTAACTATGGCTACACCTTC.

In regard to this clonotype: A clone one base away is much larger, so this may be a read error. The chain recombines TRBV7-9 with TRBJ1-1; TRBD1 matches 8 bases. Trimming removed 3 bases from V and 4 bases from J; junction bases left unmatched: 7. CDR1 is SEHNR and CDR2 is FQNEAQ in the germline V gene (reference sequence). The CDR3 sequence is 15 residues long. The CDR3 is CASSLDREGTTEAFF. Here the CDR3 DNA reads TGTGCCAGCAGCTTGGACAGGGAAGGTACCACTGAAGCTTTCTTT.

The rearrangement joins TRBV4-2 to TRBJ2-7; 7 bases line up with TRBD2. The CDR3 consists of 18 residues. V gave up 0 bases and J gave up 7 bases; unmatched junction bases: 18. The germline V gene encodes CDR1 LGHNA and CDR2 YNFKEQ. Here the CDR3 DNA reads TGTGCCAGCAGCCAAGATGCCAGGACTAGTAGAGTCCCTAGGGAGCAGTACTTC. It specifies CASSQDARTSRVPREQYF.

The V and J genes are TRBV7-9 and TRBJ2-5; 13 positions agree with TRBD2. Germline V CDR1 and CDR2: SEHNR, FQNEAQ (reference sequence). After removal of 5 bases from V and 4 bases from J, the junction contained 4 bases not matched to a gene. The CDR3 is made up of 15 amino acids. The CDR3 region is CASSRTSGGSETQYF. The CDR3 DNA follows: TGTGCCAGCAGCAGGACTAGCGGGGGTTCAGAGACCCAGTACTTC.

As regards this clonotype: Mismatch with germline at one junction end may stem from a read error. The chain is built from TRBV5-1 and TRBJ2-7, with TRBD1 matching over 9 bases. CDR3 size: 14 residues. The germline CDR1 and CDR2 sequences are SGHRS and YFSETQ. The CDR3 DNA reads TGTGCCAGCAGCAAGACAGGGGGCTCCTACGAGCAGTACTTC. Its protein is CASSKTGGSYEQYF.

This clonotype has ten or more counts. The genes are TRBV19 and TRBJ1-4; TRBD1 aligns across 7 bases. V lost 7 bases to trimming and J lost 6 bases; unmatched junction nucleotides: 5. This CDR3 is built from 13 residues. Germline CDR1 LNHDA, CDR2 SQIVND (reference sequence). The CDR3 loop reads CASTPGGYEKLFF. In DNA form, the CDR3 reads TGTGCCAGTACCCCAGGGGGGTATGAAAAACTGTTTTTT.

This clonotype was seen a few times. The chain links TRBV7-9 to TRBJ2-5; no reliable D call. The CDR3 runs to 13 residues. V was pared by 0 bases and J by 14 bases, with 16 bases between. CDR1 and CDR2 (germline): SEHNR, FQNEAQ (reference sequence). Written as DNA, the CDR3 is TGTGCCAGCAGCTTAGCGATTCAGGTCTTGCCTTACTTC. Translation gives CASSLAIQVLPYF.

This clonotype was observed at least ten times. The chain links TRBV7-9 to TRBJ2-7; no firm D call. The CDR3 sequence is 12 residues long. Trimming took 5 bases from V and 6 from J, leaving 11 bases between them. Looked up from germline, CDR1 is SEHNR and CDR2 is FQNEAQ (reference sequence). The CDR3 nucleotides are TGTGCCAGCAGCCCACTGCACCGCGAGCAGTACTTC. Amino acid sequence: CASSPLHREQYF.

This rearrangement joins TRBV4-2 to TRBJ2-7; either TRBD1 or TRBD2 may fit D (5 bases each). The CDR3 runs 15 residues. Between the trimmed V and J ends, which lost 5 bases and 3 bases, there was a span of 17 bases. Per the germline V gene, CDR1 is LGHNA and CDR2 is YNFKEQ. The CDR3 DNA reads TGTGCCAGCAGCTTGGGGGATTTGGGCCACTACGAGCAGTACTTC. Amino acid sequence: CASSLGDLGHYEQYF.

This rearrangement joins TRBV5-6 to TRBJ2-2; TRBD1 aligns across 7 bases. Per germline, CDR1 SGHDT and CDR2 YYEEEE. The trim removed 0 bases at V and 6 bases at J, leaving 11 bases unmatched. The CDR3 extends over 17 amino acids. CDR3 coding DNA: TGTGCCAGCAGCTTGGAAATAACAGGGGTCGAGGCCGGGGAGCTGTTTTTT. As protein: CASSLEITGVEAGELFF.

In its sample, this clonotype was seen many times. In nucleotides, the CDR3 is TGTGCCAGCAGCTCAGGGTATGGCTACACCTTC. Translating it yields CASSSGYGYTF. This chain uses TRBV5-6 with TRBJ1-2, with D possibly TRBD1 on 5 matching bases. The CDR3 length is 11 residues. The germline gives CDR1 SGHDT, CDR2 YYEEEE. With 3 bases removed from V and 5 bases from J, the gap between germline ends came to 5 bases.

This clonotype was observed many times. The chain employs TRBV11-2 and TRBJ2-5; 10 nucleotides line up with TRBD2. Looked up from germline, CDR1 is SGHAT and CDR2 is FQNNGV. This CDR3 region has 13 residues. With V trimmed by 7 bases and J by 4 bases, 3 bases remained unmatched. Here the CDR3 DNA reads TGTGCCAGCACGTTAGCGGGGGGAGAGACCCAGTACTTC. It is translated as CASTLAGGETQYF.

In its sample, this clonotype was seen many times. The chain is built from TRBV9 and TRBJ2-3, with D possibly matching TRBD2 (6 bases). The CDR3 is 15 residues long. Trimming left V 2 bases short and J 4 bases short, with 14 bases between. CDR1 SGDLS and CDR2 YYNGEE come from the germline V gene. For the CDR3, the DNA is TGTGCCAGCAGCGTCGGGAGAGGGGTGGCAGATACGCAGTATTTT. Translation gives CASSVGRGVADTQYF. The full variable domain, completed using reference TRBV9 and TRBJ2-3, is DSGVTQTPKHLITATGQRVTLRCSPRSGDLSVYWYQQSLDQGLQFLIQYYNGEERAKGNILERFSAQQFPDLHSELNLSSLELGDSALYFCASSVGRGVADTQYFGPGTRLTVL.

To note about this clonotype: A clone one base away is much larger, so this may be a read error. This rearrangement joins TRBV9 to TRBJ1-4, with D hard to call. This CDR3 contains 14 residues. Per germline, CDR1 SGDLS and CDR2 YYNGEE. This chain's CDR3 is CASSVSKVSEKLSF. In DNA form, the CDR3 reads TGTGCCAGCAGCGTATCGAAGGTTTCTGAAAAACTGTCTTTT.

The chain has TRBV9 and TRBJ1-2, with D unresolved. CDR3 length equals 18 residues. Trimming took off 0 bases at V and 7 bases at J, with 25 bases between the two ends. Germline loops: CDR1 SGDLS, CDR2 YYNGEE. Written as DNA, the CDR3 is TGTGCCAGCAGCGTAGTTCGGGCGGCTCTTGGTGTGGGCTTTGGCTACACCTTC. It codes for CASSVVRAALGVGFGYTF.

The CDR3: CASGGQGHSPLHF. CDR3 sequence (DNA): TGCGCCAGCGGGGGACAGGGTCATTCACCCCTCCACTTT. V gene TRBV10-2 combines with J gene TRBJ1-6; 9 bases are a match to TRBD1. This CDR3 is 13 amino acids long. Per the germline V gene, CDR1 is WSHSY and CDR2 is SAAADI. The ends lost 8 bases at V and 8 bases at J; junction bases unmatched: 4.